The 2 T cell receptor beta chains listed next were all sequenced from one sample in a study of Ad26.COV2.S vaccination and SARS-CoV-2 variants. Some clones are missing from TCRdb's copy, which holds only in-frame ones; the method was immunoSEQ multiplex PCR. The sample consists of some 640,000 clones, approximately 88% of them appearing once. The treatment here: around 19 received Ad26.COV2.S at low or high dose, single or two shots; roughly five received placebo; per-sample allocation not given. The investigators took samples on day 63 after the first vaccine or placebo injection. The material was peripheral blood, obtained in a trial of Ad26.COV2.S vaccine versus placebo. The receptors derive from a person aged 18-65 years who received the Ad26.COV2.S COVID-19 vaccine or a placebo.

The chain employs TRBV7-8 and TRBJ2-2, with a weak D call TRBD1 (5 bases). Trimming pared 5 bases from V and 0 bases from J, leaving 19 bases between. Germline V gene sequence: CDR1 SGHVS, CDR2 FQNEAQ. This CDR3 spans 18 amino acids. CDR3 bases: TGTGCCAGCAGCCCTTTTGGGGCAGCAGTGACGAACACCGGGGAGCTGTTTTTT. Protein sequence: CASSPFGAAVTNTGELFF.

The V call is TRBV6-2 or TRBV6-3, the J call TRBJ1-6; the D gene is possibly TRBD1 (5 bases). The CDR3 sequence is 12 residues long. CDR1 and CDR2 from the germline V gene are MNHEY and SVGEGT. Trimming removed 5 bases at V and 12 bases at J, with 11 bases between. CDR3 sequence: CASSTGPLPLHF. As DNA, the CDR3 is TGTGCCAGCAGTACGGGACCATTACCCCTCCACTTT.